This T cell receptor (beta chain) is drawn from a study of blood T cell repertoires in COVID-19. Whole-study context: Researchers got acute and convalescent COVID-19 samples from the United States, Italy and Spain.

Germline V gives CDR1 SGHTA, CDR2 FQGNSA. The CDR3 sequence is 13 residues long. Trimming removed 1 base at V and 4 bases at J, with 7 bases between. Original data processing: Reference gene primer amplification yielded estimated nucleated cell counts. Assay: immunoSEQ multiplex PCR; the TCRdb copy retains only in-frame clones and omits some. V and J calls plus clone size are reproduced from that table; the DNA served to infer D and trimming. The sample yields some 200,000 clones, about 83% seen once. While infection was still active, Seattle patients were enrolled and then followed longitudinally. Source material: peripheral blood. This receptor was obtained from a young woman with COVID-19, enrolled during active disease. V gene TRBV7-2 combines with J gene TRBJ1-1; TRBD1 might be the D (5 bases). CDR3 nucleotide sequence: TGTGCCAGCAGCTTAGACAGGTTCACTGAAGCTTTCTTT. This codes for CASSLDRFTEAFF.